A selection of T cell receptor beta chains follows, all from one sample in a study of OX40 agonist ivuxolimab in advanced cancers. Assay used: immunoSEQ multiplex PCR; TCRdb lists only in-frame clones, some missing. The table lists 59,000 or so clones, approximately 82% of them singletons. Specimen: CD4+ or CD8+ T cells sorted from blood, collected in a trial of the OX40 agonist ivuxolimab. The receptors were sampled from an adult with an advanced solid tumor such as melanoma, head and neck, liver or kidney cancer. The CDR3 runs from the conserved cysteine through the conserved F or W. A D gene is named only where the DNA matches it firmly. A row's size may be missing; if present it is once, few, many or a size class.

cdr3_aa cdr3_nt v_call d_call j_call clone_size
CASSGASGARNEQFF TGTGCCAGCAGTGGGGCTAGCGGGGCTCGGAATGAGCAGTTCTTC TRBV2 TRBD2 TRBJ2-1 NA
CASSFGTGAGEQYF TGTGCCAGCAGTTTCGGGACGGGTGCTGGAGAGCAGTACTTC TRBV27 NA TRBJ2-7 NA
CASRAGTATNEKLFF TGTGCCAGCAGAGCCGGGACAGCAACTAATGAAAAACTGTTTTTT TRBV2 TRBD1 TRBJ1-4 NA
CASSNTGQSAGELFF TGTGCCAGCAGCAACACGGGACAGTCTGCCGGGGAGCTGTTTTTT TRBV7-8 TRBD1 TRBJ2-2 NA
CASTRQGQKTQYF TGTGCCAGCACCCGACAGGGGCAAAAGACCCAGTACTTC TRBV6-5 TRBD1 TRBJ2-5 NA
CASSLGSGRASVKNIQYF TGTGCCAGCAGTTTAGGTAGCGGGAGGGCCTCGGTCAAAAACATTCAGTACTTC TRBV28 TRBD2 TRBJ2-4 NA
CASSLGDREVAEQFF TGTGCCAGCAGCCTCGGGGACAGGGAGGTTGCTGAGCAGTTCTTC TRBV4-2 TRBD1 TRBJ2-1 NA
CASSPLVRSHAGQYF TGTGCCAGCAGTCCGCTTGTGCGGTCCCACGCCGGGCAGTACTTC TRBV11-2 NA TRBJ2-7 once
CAWSSGGKRFF TGTGCCTGGAGTTCAGGGGGGAAGAGGTTCTTC TRBV30 NA TRBJ2-1 NA
CASSLVTGFTHEQYF TGTGCCAGCAGCTTAGTTACAGGGTTTACCCACGAGCAGTACTTC TRBV11-2 NA TRBJ2-7 NA
CASSLNKNYGYTF TGTGCCAGCAGCTTGAACAAGAACTATGGCTACACCTTC TRBV5-5 NA TRBJ1-2 NA
CASSFAGQIHNSPLHF TGTGCCAGCAGCTTCGCGGGACAGATTCATAATTCACCCCTCCACTTT TRBV7-2 TRBD1 TRBJ1-6 few
CAGTGAAGNTIYF TGTGCCGGAACCGGGGCAGCTGGAAACACCATATATTTT TRBV28 NA TRBJ1-3 NA
CASSLLRGTAEKLFF TGTGCCAGCAGCTTACTAAGAGGGACAGCCGAAAAACTGTTTTTT TRBV2 TRBD1 TRBJ1-4 NA